This TCR beta chain was recorded in a study of blood T cell repertoires in COVID-19. As for the study in general: Acute and convalescent COVID-19 samples came from the United States, Italy and Spain. In each case, the material was cDNA or gDNA derived from T cells, B-cell-depleted T cells, or PBMCs.

The CDR3 has 15 amino acids. J gave up 6 bases and V 2 bases, and 2 bases lay outside the gene matches. CDR1 SGHAT and CDR2 FQNNGV come from the germline V gene. In the original processing: The assay estimated nucleated cells by amplifying reference gene primers. Libraries were prepared by immunoSEQ multiplex PCR; TCRdb keeps only in-frame clonotypes and omits some of them. V, J and clone size were drawn from that table, and D and trimming were deduced from the DNA. The sample records roughly 280,000 clones, about nine tenths being singletons. The sequenced sample consisted of peripheral blood. The chain couples TRBV11-2 to TRBJ2-2; TRBD2 aligns across 11 bases. The clonotype comes from a man between 45 and 60 years old with acute or convalescent COVID-19. CDR3 DNA: TGTGCCAGCAGCTTATTTAGCGGGGGGGCCGGGGAGCTGTTTTTT. Its translation is CASSLFSGGAGELFF.